This T cell receptor beta chain is from a study of blood T cell repertoires in COVID-19. Across the whole study: Researchers got acute and convalescent COVID-19 samples from the United States, Italy and Spain.

Authors' analysis steps: Quantification of nucleated cells was approximated via reference gene primer amplification. Clones were sequenced by immunoSEQ multiplex PCR, and TCRdb holds only the in-frame ones, with some missing. V and J calls and clone size are copied from that table; D and trimming were computed from the DNA. The table includes about 160,000 clones, roughly 90% detected once. The CDR3 totals 16 residues. The germline V gene encodes CDR1 LGHNA and CDR2 YSLEER. V lost 3 bases and J lost 3, with 14 bases in between. V gene TRBV4-3 combines with J gene TRBJ2-2; TRBD1 might be the D (5 bases). The sample taken for sequencing was peripheral blood. The receptor was isolated from a man aged 55 to 70 with acute or convalescent COVID-19. CDR3 sequence reads: CASSHESDSYTGELFF. DNA for the CDR3: TGCGCCAGCAGCCACGAGTCAGACAGCTACACCGGGGAGCTGTTTTTT.